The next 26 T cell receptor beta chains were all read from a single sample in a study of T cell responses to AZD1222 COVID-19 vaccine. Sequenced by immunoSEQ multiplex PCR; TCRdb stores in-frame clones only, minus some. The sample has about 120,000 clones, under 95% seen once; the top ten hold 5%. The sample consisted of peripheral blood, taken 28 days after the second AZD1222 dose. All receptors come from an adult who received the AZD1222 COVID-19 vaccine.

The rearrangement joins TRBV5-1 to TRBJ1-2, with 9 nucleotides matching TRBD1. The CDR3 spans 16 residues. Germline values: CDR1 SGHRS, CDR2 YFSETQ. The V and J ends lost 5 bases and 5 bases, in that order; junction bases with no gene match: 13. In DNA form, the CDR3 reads TGCGCCAGCAGTATGGAGCCGGGACAGGGTAGATATGGCTACACCTTC. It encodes CASSMEPGQGRYGYTF.

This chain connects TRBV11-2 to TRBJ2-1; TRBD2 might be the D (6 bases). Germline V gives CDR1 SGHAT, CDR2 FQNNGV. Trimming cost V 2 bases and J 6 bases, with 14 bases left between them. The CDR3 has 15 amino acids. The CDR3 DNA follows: TGTGCCAGCAGCTTAATGGAGTCGGGGGTCAATGAGCAGTTCTTC. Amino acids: CASSLMESGVNEQFF. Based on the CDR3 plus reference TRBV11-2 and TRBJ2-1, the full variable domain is EAGVAQSPRYKIIEKRQSVAFWCNPISGHATLYWYQQILGQGPKLLIQFQNNGVVDDSQLPKDRFSAERLKGVDSTLKIQPAKLEDSAVYLCASSLMESGVNEQFFGPGTRLTVL.

CDR3 coding DNA: TGTGCCAGCAGTTATGGGGCTAGCGGGTTTGGAGAAACCCAGTACTTC. This translates into CASSYGASGFGETQYF. The chain links TRBV6-5 to TRBJ2-5, with 8 bases lining up with TRBD2. The CDR3 spans 16 residues. Germline trimming cut 3 bases from V and 8 bases from J; bases unmatched to any gene: 14. CDR1 is MNHEY, CDR2 SVGAGI, per germline.

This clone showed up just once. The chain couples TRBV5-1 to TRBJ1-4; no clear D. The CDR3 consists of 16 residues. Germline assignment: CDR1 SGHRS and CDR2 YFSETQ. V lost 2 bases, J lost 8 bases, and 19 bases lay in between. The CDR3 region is CASSFGGGPKGEKLFF. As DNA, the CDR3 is TGCGCCAGCAGCTTTGGAGGCGGCCCGAAAGGGGAAAAACTGTTTTTT.

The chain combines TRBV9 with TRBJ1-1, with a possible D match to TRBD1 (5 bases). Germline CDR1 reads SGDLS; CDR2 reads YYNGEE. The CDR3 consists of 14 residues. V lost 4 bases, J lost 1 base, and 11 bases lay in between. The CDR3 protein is CASSLQAKNTEAFF. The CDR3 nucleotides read TGTGCCAGCAGCCTACAGGCCAAGAACACTGAAGCTTTCTTT.

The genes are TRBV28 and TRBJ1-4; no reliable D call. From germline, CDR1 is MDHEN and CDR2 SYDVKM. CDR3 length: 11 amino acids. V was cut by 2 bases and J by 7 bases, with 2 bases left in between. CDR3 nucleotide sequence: TGTGCCAGCAGTTTAGGTGAAAAACTGTTTTTT. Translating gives CASSLGEKLFF. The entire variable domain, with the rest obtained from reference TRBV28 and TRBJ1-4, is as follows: DVKVTQSSRYLVKRTGEKVFLECVQDMDHENMFWYRQDPGLGLRLIYFSYDVKMKEKGDIPEGYSVSREKKERFSLILESASTNQTSMYLCASSLGEKLFFGSGTQLSVL.

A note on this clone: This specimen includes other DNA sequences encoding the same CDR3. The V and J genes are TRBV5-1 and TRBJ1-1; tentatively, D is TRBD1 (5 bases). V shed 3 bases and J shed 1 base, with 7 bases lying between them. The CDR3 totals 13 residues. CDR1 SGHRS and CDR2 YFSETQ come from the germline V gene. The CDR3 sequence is CASSSTANTEAFF. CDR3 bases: TGCGCCAGCAGCTCGACAGCGAACACTGAAGCTTTCTTT. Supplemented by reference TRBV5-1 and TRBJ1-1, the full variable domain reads KAGVTQTPRYLIKTRGQQVTLSCSPISGHRSVSWYQQTPGQGLQFLFEYFSETQRNKGNFPGRFSGRQFSNSRSEMNVSTLELGDSALYLCASSSTANTEAFFGQGTRLTVV.

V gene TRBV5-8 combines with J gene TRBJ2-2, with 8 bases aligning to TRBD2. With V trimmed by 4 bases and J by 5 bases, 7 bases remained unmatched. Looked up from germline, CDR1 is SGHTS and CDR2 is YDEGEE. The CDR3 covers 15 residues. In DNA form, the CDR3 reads TGTGCCAGCAGCGTGGGACTAGTAAATACCGGGGAGCTGTTTTTT. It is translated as CASSVGLVNTGELFF.

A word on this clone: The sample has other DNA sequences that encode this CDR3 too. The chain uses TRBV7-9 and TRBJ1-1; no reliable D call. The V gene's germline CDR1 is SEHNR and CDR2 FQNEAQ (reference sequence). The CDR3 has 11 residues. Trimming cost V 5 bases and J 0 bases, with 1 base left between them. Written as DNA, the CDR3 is TGTGCCAGCAGCCTGAACACTGAAGCTTTCTTT. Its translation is CASSLNTEAFF.

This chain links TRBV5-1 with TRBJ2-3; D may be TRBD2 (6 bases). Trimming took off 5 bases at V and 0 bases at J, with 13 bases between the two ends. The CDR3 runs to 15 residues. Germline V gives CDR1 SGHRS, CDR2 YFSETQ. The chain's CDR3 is CASRRDFPSTDTQYF. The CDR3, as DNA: TGCGCCAGCAGGAGGGACTTCCCTAGCACAGATACGCAGTATTTT.

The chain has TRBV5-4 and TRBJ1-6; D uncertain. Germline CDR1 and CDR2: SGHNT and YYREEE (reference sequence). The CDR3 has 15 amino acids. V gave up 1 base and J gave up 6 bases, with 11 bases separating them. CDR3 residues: CASSLWQSINSPLHF. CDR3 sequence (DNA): TGTGCCAGCAGCTTGTGGCAGTCGATTAATTCACCCCTCCACTTT.

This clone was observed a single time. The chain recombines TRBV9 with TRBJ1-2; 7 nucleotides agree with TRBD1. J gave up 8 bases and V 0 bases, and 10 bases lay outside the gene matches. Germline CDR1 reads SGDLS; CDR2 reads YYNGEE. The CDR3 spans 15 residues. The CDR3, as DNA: TGTGCCAGCAGCGTAGGGCGACAGGGAACAGTCGGCTACACCTTC. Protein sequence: CASSVGRQGTVGYTF. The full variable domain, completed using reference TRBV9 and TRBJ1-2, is DSGVTQTPKHLITATGQRVTLRCSPRSGDLSVYWYQQSLDQGLQFLIQYYNGEERAKGNILERFSAQQFPDLHSELNLSSLELGDSALYFCASSVGRQGTVGYTFGSGTRLTVV.

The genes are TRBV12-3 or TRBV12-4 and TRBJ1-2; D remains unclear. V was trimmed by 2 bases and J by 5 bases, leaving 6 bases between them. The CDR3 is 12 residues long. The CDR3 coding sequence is TGTGCCAGCAGTTTATTTGATTATGGCTACACCTTC. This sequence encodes CASSLFDYGYTF.

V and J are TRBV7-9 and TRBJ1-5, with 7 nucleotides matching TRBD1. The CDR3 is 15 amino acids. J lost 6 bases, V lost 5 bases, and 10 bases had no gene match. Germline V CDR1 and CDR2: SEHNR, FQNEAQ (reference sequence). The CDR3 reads CASSDGQVVGQPQHF. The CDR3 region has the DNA TGTGCCAGCAGCGATGGACAGGTCGTCGGTCAGCCCCAGCATTTT.

DNA of the CDR3: TGTGCCAGCAGCTTAACCATATGGCGGCTAGCGGGGGGGAATGAGCAGTTCTTC. This translates into CASSLTIWRLAGGNEQFF. The rearrangement uses TRBV7-9 and TRBJ2-1, with 12 bases identical to TRBD2. The CDR3 runs 18 residues. J was trimmed by 7 bases and V by 2 bases; bases with no gene match: 12. Looked up from germline, CDR1 is SEHNR and CDR2 is FQNEAQ (reference sequence).

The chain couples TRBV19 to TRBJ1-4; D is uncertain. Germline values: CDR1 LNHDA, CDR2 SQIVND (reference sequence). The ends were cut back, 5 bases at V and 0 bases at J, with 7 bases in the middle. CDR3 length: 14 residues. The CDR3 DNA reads TGTGCCAGTAGTCGCGGGGCAACTAATGAAAAACTGTTTTTT. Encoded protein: CASSRGATNEKLFF.

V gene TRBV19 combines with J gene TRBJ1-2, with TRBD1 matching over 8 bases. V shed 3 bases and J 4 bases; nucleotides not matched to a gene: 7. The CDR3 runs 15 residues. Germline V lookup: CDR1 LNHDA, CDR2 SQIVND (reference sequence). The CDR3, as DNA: TGTGCCAGTAGTATGGAGGGGACAGGTCTCTATGGCTACACCTTC. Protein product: CASSMEGTGLYGYTF.

The CDR3 nucleotides read TGTGCCAGTAGCCAGACAGGGGAGAATTCACCCCTCCACTTT. The encoded protein is CASSQTGENSPLHF. The chain carries TRBV19 and TRBJ1-6; TRBD1 aligns across 8 bases. V was pared by 6 bases and J by 7 bases, with 5 bases of the junction left unmatched. CDR3 length: 14 residues. Germline loops: CDR1 LNHDA, CDR2 SQIVND (reference sequence).

CDR3: CSVESTDSYEQYF. The CDR3 nucleotides read TGCAGCGTTGAAAGTACGGACTCCTACGAGCAGTACTTC. This sequence joins TRBV29-1 and TRBJ2-7; D is undetermined. This CDR3 is built from 13 residues. Trimming left V 2 bases short and J 0 bases short, with 8 bases between. Germline V gives CDR1 SQVTM, CDR2 ANQGSEA.

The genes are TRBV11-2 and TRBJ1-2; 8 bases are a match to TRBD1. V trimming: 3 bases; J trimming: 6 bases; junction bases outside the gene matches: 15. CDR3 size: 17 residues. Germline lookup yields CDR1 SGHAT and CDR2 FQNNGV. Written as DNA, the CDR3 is TGTGCCAGCAGCTTTCGTCCCGGGACAGGTTCAAACGATGGCTACACCTTC. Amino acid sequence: CASSFRPGTGSNDGYTF. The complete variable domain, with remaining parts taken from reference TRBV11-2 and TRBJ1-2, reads EAGVAQSPRYKIIEKRQSVAFWCNPISGHATLYWYQQILGQGPKLLIQFQNNGVVDDSQLPKDRFSAERLKGVDSTLKIQPAKLEDSAVYLCASSFRPGTGSNDGYTFGSGTRLTVV.

CDR3 DNA: TGTGCCAGCAGCCCAATCAGCTCCTACAATGAGCAGTTCTTC. This codes for CASSPISSYNEQFF. This chain uses TRBV7-2 with TRBJ2-1; no clear D. Germline lookup yields CDR1 SGHTA and CDR2 FQGNSA. This CDR3 contains 14 residues. V lost 5 bases and J lost 0, with 8 bases in between. Based on the CDR3 plus reference TRBV7-2 and TRBJ2-1, the full variable domain is GAGVSQSPSNKVTEKGKDVELRCDPISGHTALYWYRQSLGQGLEFLIYFQGNSAPDKSGLPSDRFSAERTGGSVSTLTIQRTQQEDSAVYLCASSPISSYNEQFFGPGTRLTVL.

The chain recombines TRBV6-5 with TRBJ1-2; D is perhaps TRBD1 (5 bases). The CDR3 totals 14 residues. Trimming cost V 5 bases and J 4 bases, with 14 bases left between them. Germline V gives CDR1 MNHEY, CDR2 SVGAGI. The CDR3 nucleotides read TGTGCCAGCAGTCCTAGACAGACTCTCTATGGCTACACCTTC. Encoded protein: CASSPRQTLYGYTF.

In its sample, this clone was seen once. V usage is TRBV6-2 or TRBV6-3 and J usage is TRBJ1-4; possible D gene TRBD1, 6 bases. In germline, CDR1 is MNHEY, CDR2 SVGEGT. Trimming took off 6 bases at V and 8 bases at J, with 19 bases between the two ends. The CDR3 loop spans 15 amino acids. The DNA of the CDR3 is TGTGCCAGCAGCCTCCACACGACGGGACAAGAAAAACTGTTTTTT. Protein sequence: CASSLHTTGQEKLFF.

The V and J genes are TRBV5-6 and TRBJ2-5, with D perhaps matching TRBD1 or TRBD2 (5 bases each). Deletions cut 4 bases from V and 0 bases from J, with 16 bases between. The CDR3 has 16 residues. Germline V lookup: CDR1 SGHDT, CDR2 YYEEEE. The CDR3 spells CASSPDGGFYQETQYF. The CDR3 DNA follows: TGTGCCAGCAGCCCCGATGGGGGATTTTACCAAGAGACCCAGTACTTC. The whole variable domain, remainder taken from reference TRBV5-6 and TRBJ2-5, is DAGVTQSPTHLIKTRGQQVTLRCSPKSGHDTVSWYQQALGQGPQFIFQYYEEEERQRGNFPDRFSGHQFPNYSSELNVNALLLGDSALYLCASSPDGGFYQETQYFGPGTRLLVL.

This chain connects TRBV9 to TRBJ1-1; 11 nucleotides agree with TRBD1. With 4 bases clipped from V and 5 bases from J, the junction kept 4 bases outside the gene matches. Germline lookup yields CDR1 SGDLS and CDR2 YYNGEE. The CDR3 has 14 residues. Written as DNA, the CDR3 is TGTGCCAGCAGCTCCGGGACAGGGGGGACTGAAGCTTTCTTT. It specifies CASSSGTGGTEAFF.

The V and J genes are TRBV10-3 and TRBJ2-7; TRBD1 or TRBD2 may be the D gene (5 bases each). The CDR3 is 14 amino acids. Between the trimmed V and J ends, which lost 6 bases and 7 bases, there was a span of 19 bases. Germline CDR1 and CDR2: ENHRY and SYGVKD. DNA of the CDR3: TGTGCCATCAGACTAGGGACGGCGTCTAGGGAGCAGTACTTC. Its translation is CAIRLGTASREQYF.